The clone carrying this T cell receptor (beta chain) was observed a handful of times. The data belong to a study of CD8+CD57+ T cells in acquired aplastic anemia. Sequencing was done on patients that had shown CD8+CD57+ cell expansion by flow cytometry. Genomic DNA provided the template from which TCR beta VDJ and CDR3 profiles were obtained. TCRdb re-called the reads through MiXCR, storing one row per CDR3 protein. The sample has around 120,000 distinct CDR3 sequences, less than 50% seen once. The CDR3 runs 13 residues. The V and J ends lost 3 bases and 8 bases respectively, with 14 bases between them. Germline CDR1 SGDLS, CDR2 YYNGEE.

The rearrangement uses TRBV9 and TRBJ1-1, with D unclear. The TCR comes from a human donor with aplastic anemia. The sequenced material came from sorted CD4+, CD8+, or CD8+CD57+ T cells (not recorded which) from PBMCs. CDR3 DNA: TGTGCCAGCAGCGGAGACCGGGCTACCGAAGCTTTCTTT. This codes for CASSGDRATEAFF.